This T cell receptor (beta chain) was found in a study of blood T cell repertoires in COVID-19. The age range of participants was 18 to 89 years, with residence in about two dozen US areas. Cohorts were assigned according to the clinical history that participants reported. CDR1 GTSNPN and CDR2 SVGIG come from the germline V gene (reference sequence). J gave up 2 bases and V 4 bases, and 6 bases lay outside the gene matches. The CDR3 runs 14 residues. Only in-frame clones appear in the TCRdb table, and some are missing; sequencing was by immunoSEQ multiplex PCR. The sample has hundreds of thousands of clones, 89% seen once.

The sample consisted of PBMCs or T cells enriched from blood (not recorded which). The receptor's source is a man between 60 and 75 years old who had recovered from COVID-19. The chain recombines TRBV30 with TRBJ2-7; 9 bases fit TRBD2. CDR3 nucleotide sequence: TGTGCCTGGAAGGTGGCGGGAGGGCCCTACGAGCAGTACTTC. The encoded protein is CAWKVAGGPYEQYF.